One and the same sample provided the 6 T cell receptor beta chains below, sequenced in a study of blood T cells in healthy people across ages. It was with a sample-barcoded 5' primer and a J-beta primer mix that a second PCR of roughly 7 to 12 cycles was run. Via MiXCR, TCRdb re-called the 5' RACE reads, giving one row per CDR3 protein. This sample carries hundreds of thousands of distinct CDR3 sequences, more than 25% of them seen once, and the ten largest clones take approximately 15%. The specimen was blood. The receptors stem from a woman aged 80 or over in good health.

About this clonotype: Given a much more abundant clone one base away, this may be a read error. This chain uses TRBV29-1 with TRBJ1-2; TRBD1 aligns across 9 bases. This CDR3 region has 11 residues. The J segment lost 10 bases and the V segment lost 7 bases, leaving 7 bases of the junction unmatched. Germline CDR1 is SQVTM and CDR2 is ANQGSEA. This chain's CDR3 is CSATDRGDYTF. CDR3 DNA sequence: TGCAGCGCAACGGACAGGGGTGACTACACCTTC.

This clonotype showed up many times. The gene calls are TRBV5-1 and TRBJ2-5, with 7 bases aligning to TRBD1. After removal of 1 base from V and 3 bases from J, the junction contained 6 bases not matched to a gene. This CDR3 is built from 15 residues. Germline CDR1 is SGHRS and CDR2 is YFSETQ. DNA for the CDR3: TGCGCCAGCAGCTTGAGGGGGACAGTAGAAGAGACCCAGTACTTC. This gives the protein CASSLRGTVEETQYF.

This clonotype occurred many times. The CDR3 reads CSVGAGPISEQFF. The CDR3 DNA reads TGCAGCGTTGGGGCGGGCCCGATATCTGAGCAGTTCTTC. The rearrangement uses TRBV29-1 and TRBJ2-1; perhaps TRBD2 as D (5 bases). Trimming shortened V by 4 bases and J by 9 bases, and 16 bases separated the two germline ends. The CDR3 is 13 residues long. CDR1 and CDR2 from the germline V gene are SQVTM and ANQGSEA.

This clonotype has a count of ten or more. V gene TRBV18 combines with J gene TRBJ2-5, with D possibly TRBD1 on 6 matching bases. This CDR3 has 14 amino acids. Trimming left V 8 bases short and J 1 base short, with 14 bases between. Germline V gene data show CDR1 as KGHSH and CDR2 as LQKENI. As DNA, the CDR3 is TGTGCCAGCACGCAGGGGACACCCCAAGAGACCCAGTACTTC. Translated, it gives CASTQGTPQETQYF.

With regard to this clonotype: A read error may produce the germline difference seen at one junction end. The V call is TRBV6-1, the J call TRBJ1-2; 8 bases map to TRBD1. The V gene's germline CDR1 is MNHNS and CDR2 SASEGT. The CDR3 totals 15 residues. CDR3 amino acids: CTSSEQQGVNSGYTF. The CDR3, as DNA: TGTACCAGCAGTGAGCAACAGGGGGTAAATTCTGGCTACACCTTC.

Concerning this clonotype itself: A much larger clone lies one base from this, so it may be a read error. The chain recombines TRBV6-2 or TRBV6-3 with TRBJ2-5; tentative D call: TRBD2 (6 bases). V was clipped by 2 bases and J by 5 bases, with 15 bases between them. CDR1 is MNHEY and CDR2 is SVGEGT in the germline V gene. CDR3 length equals 15 residues. CDR3 protein: CASSYATVGLETQYF. CDR3 coding DNA: TGTGCCAGCAGTTACGCCACGGTGGGACTGGAGACCCAGTACTTC.